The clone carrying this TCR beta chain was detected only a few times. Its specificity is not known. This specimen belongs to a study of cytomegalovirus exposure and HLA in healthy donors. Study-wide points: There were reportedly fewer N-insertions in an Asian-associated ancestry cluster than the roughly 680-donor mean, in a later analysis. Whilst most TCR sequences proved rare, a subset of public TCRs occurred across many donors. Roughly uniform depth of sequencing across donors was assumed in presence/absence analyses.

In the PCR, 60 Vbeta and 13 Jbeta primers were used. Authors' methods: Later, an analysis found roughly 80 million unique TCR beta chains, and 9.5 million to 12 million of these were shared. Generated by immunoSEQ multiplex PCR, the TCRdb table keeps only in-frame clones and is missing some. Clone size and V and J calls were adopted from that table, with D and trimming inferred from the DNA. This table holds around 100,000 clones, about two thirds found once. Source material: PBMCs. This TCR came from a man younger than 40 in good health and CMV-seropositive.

CDR3 nucleotides: TGTGCCAGCAGCCTGGGGCGGCCAACGCTGTTCTATGGCTACACCTTC. The encoded protein is CASSLGRPTLFYGYTF. This sequence joins TRBV5-6 and TRBJ1-2; possible D gene TRBD1, 5 bases. Germline CDR1 and CDR2: SGHDT and YYEEEE. The V and J ends lost 4 bases and 4 bases respectively, with 20 bases between them. CDR3 size: 16 residues.